This TCR beta chain was sequenced for a study of neurological immune-mediated disorders. MiXCR was run by TCRdb on the 5' RACE reads, yielding one entry per CDR3 protein. The data show about 53,000 distinct CDR3 sequences, around a sixth seen once. This clonotype was seen many times. The CDR3 extends over 16 amino acids. V shed 6 bases, J shed 7 bases, and the junction held 14 bases outside the gene matches. The sequencing sample was made of PBMCs. The chain employs TRBV12-3 or TRBV12-4 and TRBJ1-4, with 7 nucleotides matching TRBD1. The receptor comes from a man in his sixties in good health. The DNA of the CDR3 is TGTGCCAGCAGCCCCGGGACAGTCTGGGTGGGTGAAAAACTGTTTTTT. Its protein product is CASSPGTVWVGEKLFF.